This TCR beta chain was observed in a study of shared clonotypes between healthy human individuals. In the study overall: In total, the donors were a couple of women and a few men aged 18 to 49. Study-level results: Inspection by rarefaction showed sorted-subset sequencing to be incomplete despite large depth.

The table came from immunoSEQ multiplex PCR; TCRdb's copy has only in-frame clones and leaves some out. The table includes approximately 1,000,000 clones, approximately 77% detected once. The V gene lost 2 bases and the J gene lost 0 bases, with 10 bases spanning the gap. This CDR3 has 15 residues. Germline V CDR1 and CDR2: LGHNA, YNFKEQ. On this clone: What it recognizes is unknown.

There were only Caucasian adults among the donors, and all lived in Nashville, Tennessee. Both subsets, CD45RA+ naive and CD45RA-negative memory, were split from the CD4+ cells. This receptor was identified in a man between 18 and 35 years old in good health. Some clones in this sample may be carry-over from other donors' samples. The chain is built from TRBV4-2 and TRBJ1-2; no clear D. The sequencing input was memory CD4+ T cells from PBMCs. Indicated subset: CD45RA-negative fraction. The CDR3, as DNA: TGTGCCAGCAGCCAACGGTCGGCAGCTAACTATGGCTACACCTTC. Its translation: CASSQRSAANYGYTF.